The rows below give T cell receptor beta chains drawn from one sample of a study of graft-versus-host responses after intestinal transplantation. No antigen has been identified for these receptors. The data were produced by immunoSEQ multiplex PCR, yet TCRdb's version contains in-frame clones alone and is incomplete. The sample yields about 90,000 clones, approximately 94% seen once. Source: unstimulated CD4+ T cells sorted from spleen or lymph node cells, taken before transplant. Receptors originate from a human donor who was the organ donor for an intestinal transplant. Each CDR3 is given with its conserved first and last residue. Fields, in order: clone size, V gene, D gene, J gene, CDR3 DNA, CDR3 protein. D genes are given only for firm matches. Part of the rows lack a size; the others show once, few, many or a class for expanded clones.

.	TRBV4-1	TRBD1	TRBJ1-6	TGCGCCAGCAGCCAAGTGGGGACAGGGGATAGGAGTTCACCCCTCCACTTT	CASSQVGTGDRSSPLHF
once	TRBV7-3	TRBD1	TRBJ2-5	TGTGCCAGCAGCTTAACCGGGACAGGGGGATTAGAGACCCAGTACTTC	CASSLTGTGGLETQYF
.	TRBV6-1	TRBD2	TRBJ2-1	TGTGCCAGCAGCCCGACTAGCGGAGGCCACAATGAGCAGTTCTTC	CASSPTSGGHNEQFF
.	TRBV19	.	TRBJ2-6	TGTGCCAGTAGTATACTCTCTGGGGCCAACGTCCTGACTTTC	CASSILSGANVLTF
.	TRBV7-2	.	TRBJ1-1	TGTGCCAGCAGCCCTCAACGAGGGGCTTTCTTT	CASSPQRGAFF
.	TRBV14	.	TRBJ1-1	TGTGCCAGCAGCCAAGATGGAACAAGCATGAACACTGAAGCTTTCTTT	CASSQDGTSMNTEAFF
.	TRBV7-2	.	TRBJ1-2	TGTGCCAGCAGCTACCCGACAGGCTCCGGGGGCTACACCTTC	CASSYPTGSGGYTF
.	TRBV28	.	TRBJ1-2	TGTGCCAGCACCGACGCACCACAAAGGGATCGTAATAACTATGGCTACACCTTC	CASTDAPQRDRNNYGYTF
.	TRBV29-1	TRBD2	TRBJ2-2	TGCAGCGCCGGGGGGGGACCCGGGGAGCTGTTTTTT	CSAGGGPGELFF
.	TRBV10-1	TRBD1	TRBJ2-7	TGCGCCAGTACAGGACAGGGCTCCTACGAGCAGTACTTC	CASTGQGSYEQYF
.	TRBV5-1	.	TRBJ1-4	TGCGCCAGCAGCCTTGGATCGTGGGGGGACCGAAAACTGTTTTTT	CASSLGSWGDRKLFF
.	TRBV10-3	TRBD1	TRBJ1-4	TGTGCCATCAGTGAGTCCGGGACAGGGACAGGTGAAAAACTGTTTTTT	CAISESGTGTGEKLFF
.	TRBV10-3	TRBD1	TRBJ1-2	TGTGCCACAACAGGGGATGGCTACACCTTC	CATTGDGYTF
.	TRBV27	TRBD2	TRBJ2-3	TGTGCCAGCAGTAGGTCTAGCGGGGTGGATACGCAGTATTTT	CASSRSSGVDTQYF
.	TRBV6-5	TRBD1	TRBJ2-7	TGTGCCAGCAGACCATACAGGGGGCCCTCCTACGAGCAGTACTTC	CASRPYRGPSYEQYF
.	TRBV7-7	.	TRBJ2-5	TGTGCCAGCAGCTTAGACCGGGGGGAGACCCAGTACTTC	CASSLDRGETQYF
once	TRBV5-1	.	TRBJ1-1	TGCGCCAGCAGCTTGGAAAGATCGGGGAACACTGAAGCTTTCTTT	CASSLERSGNTEAFF
.	TRBV5-1	.	TRBJ2-5	TGCGCCAGCACTACGACGGAGGAAGAGACCCAGTACTTC	CASTTTEEETQYF
.	TRBV18	.	TRBJ1-1	TGTGCCAGCTCACCACTGTCCGGGGGGTTAATCAGGCATAACGAAGCTTTCTTT	CASSPLSGGLIRHNEAFF
.	TRBV6-6	TRBD1	TRBJ1-1	TGTGCCAGCAGCCGACAGGGGATAAACTTCTTT	CASSRQGINFF
.	TRBV7-8	.	TRBJ1-3	TGTGCCAGCAGCTTAGGGAGGGCTGGAAACACCATATATTTT	CASSLGRAGNTIYF
.	TRBV10-3	.	TRBJ2-7	TGTGCCATCAGTGACAGGGCGACCTACGAGCAGTACTTC	CAISDRATYEQYF
.	TRBV2	TRBD1	TRBJ2-4	TGTGCCAGCAGTGAATGGGGACAGCCCCAAAACATTCAGTACTTC	CASSEWGQPQNIQYF
.	TRBV7-3	.	TRBJ2-7	TGTGCCAGCAGCTCCATACCGTCCGGCGAGCAGTACTTC	CASSSIPSGEQYF
.	TRBV30	.	TRBJ2-6	TGTGCCTGGACTGGGGCCAACGTCCTGACTTTC	CAWTGANVLTF
once	TRBV2	.	TRBJ1-1	TGTGCCAGCAGTGGATCGACGGCGAACACTGAAGCTTTCTTT	CASSGSTANTEAFF
few	TRBV18	.	TRBJ2-7	TGTGCCAGCTCACCAGGGGACGAGCAGTACTTC	CASSPGDEQYF
.	TRBV5-6	TRBD1	TRBJ1-2	TGTGCCAGCAGCCCAGCCGGACAGGACTATGGCTACACCTTC	CASSPAGQDYGYTF
.	TRBV6-1	TRBD1	TRBJ1-1	TGTGCCAGCAGTGGGACGGGACAGGCGAACACTGAAGCTTTCTTT	CASSGTGQANTEAFF
.	TRBV4-3	.	TRBJ1-6	TGCGCCAGCAGCCTGGACATACGAGACTCACCCCTCCACTTT	CASSLDIRDSPLHF
once	TRBV7-2	.	TRBJ2-3	TGTGCCAGCAGCCGACGGAGCGGAAGCACAGATACGCAGTATTTT	CASSRRSGSTDTQYF
.	TRBV7-6	.	TRBJ2-7	TGTGCCAGCAGCCCCCCCGGCCCGCCGGCTTCCGGGACTTCCTACGAGCAGTACTTC	CASSPPGPPASGTSYEQYF
.	TRBV5-8	.	TRBJ1-2	TGTGCCAGCAGCCTTCCTGGGGGGGCTCTCGTCTATGGCTACACCTTC	CASSLPGGALVYGYTF
.	TRBV28	.	TRBJ1-4	TGTGCCAGCAGTACAACTAATGAAAAACTGTTTTTT	CASSTTNEKLFF
.	TRBV7-9	.	TRBJ2-3	TGTGCCAGCAGCCCGGACTCAGATACGCAGTATTTT	CASSPDSDTQYF
.	TRBV19	.	TRBJ1-5	TGTGCCAGTAGTATAGTAGGGTCCAATCAGCCCCAGCATTTT	CASSIVGSNQPQHF
few	TRBV10-1	.	TRBJ1-1	TGCGCCAGCAGTGTATCAAAGAACACTGAAGCTTTCTTT	CASSVSKNTEAFF
.	TRBV28	TRBD1	TRBJ1-5	TGTGCCAGCAGACAGGGGACGTCGGTCCAGCCCCAGCATTTT	CASRQGTSVQPQHF
.	TRBV5-1	TRBD2	TRBJ2-5	TGCGCCAGCAGCTTCGGGACGGGGGGACTACAAGAGACCCAGTACTTC	CASSFGTGGLQETQYF
once	TRBV9	TRBD1	TRBJ1-2	TGTGCCAGCAGCGCCAGCGGGACAGGGGGCGCAAAATCGGAGAAGTACTATGGCTACACCTTC	CASSASGTGGAKSEKYYGYTF
.	TRBV12-5	TRBD1	TRBJ2-3	TGTGCTAGTGCCCCCGGGACAGGGGGCGCAGATACGCAGTATTTT	CASAPGTGGADTQYF
once	TRBV27	TRBD1	TRBJ1-2	TGTGCCAGCAGTACTCGGGACAGGGGGGCCTATGGCTACACCTTC	CASSTRDRGAYGYTF
.	TRBV5-4	.	TRBJ2-6	TGTGCCAGCAGCTTTGGCGGGGACGGGGCCAACGTCCTGACTTTC	CASSFGGDGANVLTF
.	TRBV7-6	TRBD1	TRBJ2-5	TGTGCCAGCAGCTCGGGACAGCATCAAGAGACCCAGTACTTC	CASSSGQHQETQYF
.	TRBV5-5	.	TRBJ1-2	TGTGCCAGCAGCTTGGGCAGGGGATCGGCCTATGGCTACACCTTC	CASSLGRGSAYGYTF
.	TRBV30	.	TRBJ1-1	TGTGCCTGGAGCGGGGAACAGACAGCTTTCTTT	CAWSGEQTAFF
.	TRBV5-1	.	TRBJ2-3	TGCGCCAGCAGCGGCGGGACTAGCACAGATACGCAGTATTTT	CASSGGTSTDTQYF
.	TRBV5-6	TRBD1	TRBJ1-5	TGTGCCAGCAGCTCTAACAGGGGCGGTCAGCCCCAGCATTTT	CASSSNRGGQPQHF
once	TRBV7-7	.	TRBJ2-5	TGTGCTAGCAGCTTACGAAGGGGTGGGGAGACCCAGTACTTC	CASSLRRGGETQYF
.	TRBV18	TRBD1	TRBJ1-2	TGTGCCAGCTCAGACAGGGGTGGCTATGGCTACACCTTC	CASSDRGGYGYTF
.	TRBV19	.	TRBJ1-5	TGTGCCAGTAGCTCCCTAGGAAGCGCTAGCAATCAGCCCCAGCATTTT	CASSSLGSASNQPQHF
.	TRBV13	TRBD1	TRBJ2-7	TGTGCCAGCACCGGGGACAGGGGCCGATCCTACGAGCAGTACTTC	CASTGDRGRSYEQYF
.	TRBV30	TRBD1	TRBJ1-1	TGTGCCTGGAGTCAAACCCTACAGGGGGGGACTGAAGCTTTCTTT	CAWSQTLQGGTEAFF
.	TRBV5-1	TRBD2	TRBJ2-7	TGCGCCAGCAGCCCCCGAGCGGGGGGCAGCGAGCAGTACTTC	CASSPRAGGSEQYF